This entry describes one T cell receptor beta chain. CDR3 size: 14 residues. Germline CDR1 is LNHDA and CDR2 is SQIVND (reference sequence). Trimming shortened V by 5 bases and J by 7 bases, and 17 bases separated the two germline ends. The data were obtained in a study of blood T cell repertoires in COVID-19. Overall study context: From T cells, B-cell-depleted T cells, or PBMCs came the material, which was cDNA or gDNA.

The authors' processing: How many nucleated cells were present was estimated from reference gene primer amplification. The protocol was immunoSEQ multiplex PCR, while the TCRdb copy is restricted to in-frame clones and leaves out a portion. From that table come the V and J calls and clone size; the DNA was used to work out D and trimming. The sample carries 200,000 to 250,000 clones, 88% recorded once. Clinical history reported by participants formed the basis on which cohorts were assigned. Symptom resolution, clearance, or two negative PCRs marked donors in Cohort 3 as recovered. The material sequenced was PBMCs or T cells enriched from blood (not recorded which). This sequence was found in a woman in her twenties or thirties who had recovered from COVID-19. The chain is built from TRBV19 and TRBJ1-1; tentative D call: TRBD1 (6 bases). CDR3 protein: CASSVGDNILEAFF. The CDR3 nucleotides read TGTGCCAGTAGTGTCGGGGACAACATTCTTGAAGCTTTCTTT.